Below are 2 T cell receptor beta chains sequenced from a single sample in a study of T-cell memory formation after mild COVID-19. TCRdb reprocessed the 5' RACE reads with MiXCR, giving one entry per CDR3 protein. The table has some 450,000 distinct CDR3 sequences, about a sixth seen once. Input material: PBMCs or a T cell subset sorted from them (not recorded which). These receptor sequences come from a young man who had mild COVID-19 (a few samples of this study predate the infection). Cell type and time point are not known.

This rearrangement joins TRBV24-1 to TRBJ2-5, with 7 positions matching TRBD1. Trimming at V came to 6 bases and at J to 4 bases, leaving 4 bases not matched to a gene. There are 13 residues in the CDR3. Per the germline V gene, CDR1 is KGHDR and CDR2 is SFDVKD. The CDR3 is CATSIGGGETQYF. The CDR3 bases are TGTGCCACCAGTATAGGGGGCGGAGAGACCCAGTACTTC.

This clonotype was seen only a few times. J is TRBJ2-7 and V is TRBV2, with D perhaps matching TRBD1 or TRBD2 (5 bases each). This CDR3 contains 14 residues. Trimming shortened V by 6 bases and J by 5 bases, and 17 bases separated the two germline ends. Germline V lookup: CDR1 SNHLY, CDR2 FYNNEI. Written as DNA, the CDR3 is TGTGCCAGCAGGTCCAGGGTTGACTACCACGAGCAGTACGTC. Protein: CASRSRVDYHEQYV.